A selection of T cell receptor beta chains follows, all from one sample in a study of blood T cell repertoires in COVID-19. Assay: immunoSEQ multiplex PCR; the TCRdb copy retains only in-frame clones and omits some. The sample yields 150,000 to 200,000 clones, 75% to 90% seen once. Sequenced material: PBMCs or T cells enriched from blood (not recorded which). The origin of the receptors is a woman in her thirties or forties with acute COVID-19. Each CDR3 is given without its conserved first and last residue. The D gene is left open where the match is weak. The size of a clone is reported for some rows only, either as once, few or many, or as a class for expanded clones.

clone_size	v_call	j_call	d_call	cdr3_length	cdr3_aa
-	TRBV11-3	TRBJ2-3	-	13	ASSLGGTSTDTQY
once	TRBV3-1/TRBV3-2	TRBJ1-4	-	16	ASSHVPWGLATNEKLF
-	TRBV30	TRBJ2-5	-	14	AWNEQGARRRETQY
-	TRBV6-5	TRBJ2-1	TRBD2	10	ASKAGANEQF
-	TRBV19	TRBJ1-2	TRBD1	11	ASSTGQPYGYT
-	TRBV6-6	TRBJ2-1	-	13	ASIPGAPEGNEQF
-	TRBV9	TRBJ2-5	-	11	ASSVGRGETQY
-	TRBV4-1	TRBJ2-7	TRBD1	18	ASSGHRLSTSGQPVYEQY
-	TRBV6-1	TRBJ1-6	-	15	ASSESPLSSYNSPLH
-	TRBV5-8	TRBJ1-2	-	13	ASSFAGVSNYGYT
-	TRBV2	TRBJ2-1	TRBD2	16	AIQGQGRTSGSYNEQF
-	TRBV9	TRBJ1-3	TRBD1	13	ASSAQGETGNTIY
-	TRBV5-4	TRBJ2-1	-	13	ASSAPGTRYNEQF
few	TRBV18	TRBJ2-6	-	15	ASSPPNSPSGANVLT
-	TRBV19	TRBJ2-1	-	16	ASSNWISGTQLRDEQF
-	TRBV19	TRBJ1-5	-	13	ASSFGSDRNQPQH
-	TRBV4-2	TRBJ2-2	-	13	ASSQDGNGPGELF
-	TRBV11-2	TRBJ2-6	TRBD1	16	ASSLSDRGRRGANVLT
-	TRBV10-1	TRBJ2-7	-	11	ASSADSRGEQY
-	TRBV25-1	TRBJ1-5	-	11	ASGGDSNQPQH
-	TRBV7-6	TRBJ2-3	-	13	ASSPGGENTDTQY
-	TRBV2	TRBJ1-3	TRBD1	14	ASNGQGPLIGNTIY
-	TRBV6-5	TRBJ1-2	-	13	ASSNPRVTNYGYT
-	TRBV7-8	TRBJ2-1	-	12	ASSPQGSYNEQF
once	TRBV27	TRBJ2-7	TRBD1	14	ASSSRQGAGAYEQY
-	TRBV7-2	TRBJ1-3	-	12	ASSFTGSGNTIY
-	TRBV7-2	TRBJ2-3	TRBD2	14	ASSSRTSGRLDTQY
-	TRBV27	TRBJ2-7	TRBD1	11	ASRPTGSYEQY
-	TRBV11-1	TRBJ2-1	TRBD2	13	ASSLLAGAYNEQF
few	TRBV2	TRBJ1-3	-	15	ASSDSLRGETGNTIY
-	TRBV5-1	TRBJ2-7	TRBD1	12	ASSSTGGSDEQY
-	TRBV4-2	TRBJ2-1	TRBD1	13	ASSQGGTGPNEQF
-	TRBV27	TRBJ2-2	TRBD1	14	ASSLSGQGSTGELF
-	TRBV21-1	TRBJ1-6	-	16	ASSTPRARHPKRSPLH
-	TRBV28	TRBJ1-3	-	13	ASSNTGSAGNTIY
-	TRBV10-3	TRBJ1-5	-	11	AISEEGSQPQH
-	TRBV12-5	TRBJ2-7	-	13	ASGLGRWSSYEQY